This T cell receptor beta chain was retrieved from a study of type 1 regulatory T cells. Study outcomes and limitations: Type 1 regulatory T cells had a more restricted TCR repertoire than non-type 1 regulatory T cells.

TCRdb reprocessed the reads via MiXCR and lists one record per CDR3 protein. The sample has about 71,000 distinct CDR3 sequences, less than 25% seen once. With respect to this clonotype: Its antigen is currently unknown.

Trimming pared 3 bases from V and 9 bases from J, leaving 11 bases between. The CDR3 sequence is 12 residues long. The germline CDR1 and CDR2 sequences are LNHNV and YYDKDF (reference sequence). This clonotype originated in a human donor in good health. This chain links TRBV15 with TRBJ2-5, with D possibly being TRBD1 or TRBD2 (5 bases each). The sequencing input was cultured type 1 regulatory T (Tr1) cells, either the whole culture or a sorted fraction (not recorded which). This CDR3 is CATSRRGLAQYF. For the CDR3, the DNA is TGTGCCACCAGCAGGAGGGGCCTAGCCCAGTACTTC.